The rows below give T cell receptor beta chains drawn from one sample of a study of Ad26.COV2.S vaccination and SARS-CoV-2 variants. The repertoire was sequenced with immunoSEQ multiplex PCR; TCRdb's copy has only in-frame clones and lacks some. The repertoire holds about 460,000 clones, 80% to 90% seen once, with approximately 1.7% in the top ten. Sample: peripheral blood, taken in a trial of Ad26.COV2.S vaccine versus placebo. Receptors originate from a person between 18 and 65 years old who received the Ad26.COV2.S COVID-19 vaccine or a placebo. Both conserved end residues are part of each CDR3. A D gene is named only where the DNA matches it firmly. A clone size is listed for some rows: how often the clone was seen (once, few, many), or a class if it is expanded.

v_gene,abundance,d_gene,j_gene,CDR3nt,CDR3aa
TRBV2,.,.,TRBJ1-1,TGTGCCAGCAGTGTAAACAGATGGGACACTGAAGCTTTCTTT,CASSVNRWDTEAFF
TRBV5-4,.,.,TRBJ2-7,TGTGCCAGCAGCTTGGACAGGGCCTACGAGCAGTACTTC,CASSLDRAYEQYF
TRBV28,.,.,TRBJ1-5,TGTGCCAGCAGCCCAAAAGACATCTATAGCAATCAGCCCCAGCATTTT,CASSPKDIYSNQPQHF
TRBV4-1,.,.,TRBJ1-2,TGCGCCAGCAGCCAAGATTCGGCGGGGACACCTTATGGCTACACCTTC,CASSQDSAGTPYGYTF
TRBV19,.,TRBD1,TRBJ2-4,TGTGCCAGTAGGACGAACAGGGGGCCCAACATCATTCAGTACTTC,CASRTNRGPNIIQYF
TRBV29-1,.,.,TRBJ2-1,TGCAGCGTATATCCGGGACTTTACAATGAGCAGTTCTTC,CSVYPGLYNEQFF
TRBV10-3,.,.,TRBJ1-2,TGTGCCATCACCCCCGGGACAAGGCCCCTTTCTGGCTATGGCTACACCTTC,CAITPGTRPLSGYGYTF
TRBV7-9,.,.,TRBJ1-1,TGTGCCAGCAGCTCGAAATACCACACCGTTAACACTGAAGCTTTCTTT,CASSSKYHTVNTEAFF
TRBV5-1,.,TRBD2,TRBJ2-1,TGCGCCAGCAGCTTTAGCGGGAGGGGCGATGAGCAGTTCTTC,CASSFSGRGDEQFF
TRBV2,once,.,TRBJ2-1,TGTGCCGGATCAAACCAGGGGTTGGATGAGCAGTTCTTC,CAGSNQGLDEQFF
TRBV6-5,.,TRBD1,TRBJ1-2,TGTGCCAGCAGTTACTACGCAGGGGGCGTCTATGGCTACACCTTC,CASSYYAGGVYGYTF
TRBV7-9,.,.,TRBJ2-3,TGTGCCAGCAGCCCGGGTACGCAGTATTTT,CASSPGTQYF
TRBV27,.,TRBD1,TRBJ1-5,TGTGCCAGCAGTCCCGGGACAGACAATCAGCCCCAGCATTTT,CASSPGTDNQPQHF
TRBV5-1,.,TRBD2,TRBJ2-3,TGCGCCAGCGCACCGGGACTAGCGGTTCGCACAGATACGCAGTATTTT,CASAPGLAVRTDTQYF
TRBV18,.,TRBD1,TRBJ2-5,TGTGCCAGCTCACCACCGCGGACAGGGGAAGACCAAGAGACCCAGTACTTC,CASSPPRTGEDQETQYF
TRBV27,.,.,TRBJ2-7,TGTGCCAGCAGTTTAAAAATGGGTATCGAGCAGTACTTC,CASSLKMGIEQYF
TRBV29-1,.,TRBD1,TRBJ1-6,TGCAGCGTTGAAGTCCCCAACCGGACAGGGGTTTCACCCCTCCACTTT,CSVEVPNRTGVSPLHF
TRBV18,.,.,TRBJ1-2,TGTGCCAGCTCGTACCGGGACCGCAAGGTGGGCTACACCTTC,CASSYRDRKVGYTF
TRBV18,.,TRBD1,TRBJ2-7,TGTGCCAGCTCACCAGACAGGGGGCATTCCCTCGAGCAGTACTTC,CASSPDRGHSLEQYF
TRBV10-2,once,.,TRBJ2-7,TGCGCCAGCAGTGATCCACAGGTTGCCTACGAGCAGTACTTC,CASSDPQVAYEQYF
TRBV19,.,.,TRBJ2-7,TGTGCCAGTAGTGTTAGGGGGATCTACGAGCAGTACTTC,CASSVRGIYEQYF
TRBV19,.,TRBD1,TRBJ1-5,TGTGCCAGTAGTATAGTCCCAGGGGGTCAGCCCCAGCATTTT,CASSIVPGGQPQHF
TRBV7-2,.,.,TRBJ1-1,TGTGCCAGCATCCTGACAGGTTTGAACACTGAAGCTTTCTTT,CASILTGLNTEAFF
TRBV4-1,.,.,TRBJ1-5,TGCGCCAGCAGCCCTAGACCCGGGACGCAGTTCCGCAATCAGCCCCAGCATTTT,CASSPRPGTQFRNQPQHF
TRBV2,once,.,TRBJ1-3,TGTGCCAGCAGAGTGACTGGTGGCGGAAACACCATATATTTT,CASRVTGGGNTIYF
TRBV6-5,.,.,TRBJ1-6,TGTGCCAGCAGTTACTCGGGGACGCTAACCCTCCACTTT,CASSYSGTLTLHF
TRBV13,.,.,TRBJ2-7,TGTGCCAGCAGCTTACGGTACGAGCAGTACTTC,CASSLRYEQYF
TRBV14,few,TRBD1,TRBJ1-6,TGTGCCAGCAGCCCCTGGACAGGGCATAATTCACCCCTCCACTTT,CASSPWTGHNSPLHF
TRBV24-1,.,TRBD2,TRBJ2-3,TGTGCCACCAGTGATTTGGGGACTAGCGGTAGCACAGATACGCAGTATTTT,CATSDLGTSGSTDTQYF
TRBV15,once,.,TRBJ2-3,TGTGCCACCAGCAGAGACACAGATACGCAGTATTTT,CATSRDTDTQYF